The entry below gives a single TCR beta chain sequence along with its context. This entry belongs to a study of control samples from healthy donors and cancer patients. The table came from immunoSEQ multiplex PCR; TCRdb's copy has only in-frame clones and leaves some out. This table holds about 86,000 clones, approximately 95% found once. The ends lost 6 bases at V and 9 bases at J; junction bases unmatched: 15. Per germline, CDR1 LGHNT and CDR2 FRNRAP. This CDR3 is 16 amino acids long. The chain is built from TRBV12-5 and TRBJ2-1; TRBD2 matches 9 bases. The TCR was taken from a woman aged 25 to 39 in good health. Material: blood. The CDR3 is CASGGTGTSYLGEQFF. The CDR3 DNA sequence: TGTGCTAGTGGCGGAACCGGGACTAGCTACCTAGGTGAGCAGTTCTTC. The full variable domain, with the rest looked up from reference TRBV12-5 and TRBJ2-1, is DARVTQTPRHKVTEMGQEVTMRCQPILGHNTVFWYRQTMMQGLELLAYFRNRAPLDDSGMPKDRFSAEMPDATLATLKIQPSEPRDSAVYFCASGGTGTSYLGEQFFGPGTRLTVL.